The present T cell receptor (beta chain) was sequenced within a study of T cell responses to AZD1222 COVID-19 vaccine. TCRdb's copy holds only in-frame clones and misses some; the assay was immunoSEQ multiplex PCR. The sample has approximately 150,000 clones, approximately 93% seen once. The ends lost 4 bases at V and 3 bases at J; junction bases unmatched: 8. The CDR3 length is 16 residues. The germline gives CDR1 MDHEN, CDR2 SYDVKM. Study results and caveats: Repertoire sampling happened only post peak T cell response.

About this clone: Its matching antigen is unknown.

The chain links TRBV28 to TRBJ2-3; TRBD1 matches at 9 bases. Specimen: peripheral blood, collected on day 0 of AZD1222 vaccination. The clonotype originates from an adult in good health. DNA for the CDR3: TGTGCCAGCAGTTCCCCCGGGACAGGGAGAACAGATACGCAGTATTTT. It yields the protein CASSSPGTGRTDTQYF.